This T cell receptor (beta chain) originates from a study of blood T cell repertoires in COVID-19. Overall study context: T cells, B-cell-depleted T cells, or PBMCs supplied cDNA or gDNA.

Trimming removed 6 bases at V and 4 bases at J, with 11 bases between. Germline CDR1 and CDR2: KGHDR and SFDVKD. This CDR3 contains 13 residues. Sequenced by immunoSEQ multiplex PCR; TCRdb stores in-frame clones only, minus some. The sample carries some 130,000 clones, less than 90% recorded once. Sequenced input: PBMCs or T cells enriched from blood (not recorded which). The chain couples TRBV24-1 to TRBJ1-2, with D uncertain. The sequence derives from a man aged 30 to 39 who had recovered from COVID-19. The DNA of the CDR3 is TGTGCCACCAGTACGGGGTATTTCTATGGCTACACCTTC. Its protein is CATSTGYFYGYTF.